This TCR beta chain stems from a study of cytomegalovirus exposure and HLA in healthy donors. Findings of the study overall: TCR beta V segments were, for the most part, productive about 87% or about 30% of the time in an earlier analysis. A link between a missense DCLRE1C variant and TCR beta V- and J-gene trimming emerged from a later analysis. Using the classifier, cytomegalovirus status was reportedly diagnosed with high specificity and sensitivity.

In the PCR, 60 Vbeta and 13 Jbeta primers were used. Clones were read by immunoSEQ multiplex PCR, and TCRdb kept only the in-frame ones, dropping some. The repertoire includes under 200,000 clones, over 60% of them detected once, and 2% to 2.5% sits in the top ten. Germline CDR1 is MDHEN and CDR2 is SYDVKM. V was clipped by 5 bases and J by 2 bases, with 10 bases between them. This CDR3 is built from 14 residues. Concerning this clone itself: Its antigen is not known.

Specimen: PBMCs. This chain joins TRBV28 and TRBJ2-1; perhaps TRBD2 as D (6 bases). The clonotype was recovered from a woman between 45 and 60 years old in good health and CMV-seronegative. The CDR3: CASSRGIAYNEQFF. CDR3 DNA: TGTGCCAGCAGTCGGGGGATCGCCTACAATGAGCAGTTCTTC.